The rows below give T cell receptor beta chains drawn from one sample of a study of response to subunit inactivated influenza vaccine. Via MiXCR, TCRdb re-called the RT-PCR reads, giving one row per CDR3 protein. The table lists around 490,000 distinct CDR3 sequences, about 8% of them singletons, with about an eighth in the top ten. Specimen: PBMCs from blood, collected around 2 years after vaccination. All receptors come from a man between 50 and 70 years old who received an inactivated influenza vaccine. The CDR3 runs from the conserved cysteine through the conserved F or W. Fields, in order: D gene, V gene, clone size, J gene, CDR3 DNA, CDR3 protein. A D gene is named only where the DNA matches it firmly. The size field is filled for only some rows; it gives once, few, many or a size class.

>TRBD1|TRBV20-1|few|TRBJ2-3
TGCAGTGCTATCAGGACAGGGTTCCCAGATACGCAGTATTTT
CSAIRTGFPDTQYF
>NA|TRBV3-1|NA|TRBJ2-2
TGTGCCAGCCGGGACCTCTACACCGGGGAGCTGTTTTTT
CASRDLYTGELFF
>NA|TRBV7-2|NA|TRBJ2-7
TGTGCCAGCAGCGAGGGGAGGGGACAAAAGGAGCAGTACTTC
CASSEGRGQKEQYF
>TRBD2|TRBV7-3|many|TRBJ2-1
TGTGCCAGCAGCTTAATGGGCGGGGGTAACAATGAGCAGTTCTTC
CASSLMGGGNNEQFF
>NA|TRBV9|NA|TRBJ2-5
TGTGCCAGCAGCGTTGCGGATATCGGGTTCGGCACCCAGTACTTC
CASSVADIGFGTQYF
>TRBD1|TRBV24-1|few|TRBJ2-5
TGTGCCACCAGTGATCTCCGGACAGGGGGCGTATGGGAGACCCAGTACTTC
CATSDLRTGGVWETQYF
>NA|TRBV11-1|few|TRBJ2-7
TGTGCCAGCAGCTTAGCTCAAGGGACGGAGGTTTCCTACGAGCAGTACTTC
CASSLAQGTEVSYEQYF
>NA|TRBV6-2/TRBV6-3|NA|TRBJ1-5
TGTGCCAGCAGTCAGGCACAGGCGTATAGCAATCAGCCCCAGCATTTT
CASSQAQAYSNQPQHF
>TRBD1|TRBV20-1|few|TRBJ1-1
TGCAGTGCTAGTTTCGGCGGACAGGTTAGGACTGAAGCTTTCTTT
CSASFGGQVRTEAFF
>NA|TRBV29-1|many|TRBJ2-1
TGCAGCGTTGAGGGCAGGGATTTTTGGAATGAGCAGTTCTTC
CSVEGRDFWNEQFF
>NA|TRBV7-9|NA|TRBJ1-6
TGTGCCAGCAGACCCCGGACAGACGACTTACCCCTCCACTTT
CASRPRTDDLPLHF
>NA|TRBV4-2|many|TRBJ2-1
TGTGCCAGCAGCCAAGAGGCGCGCACTACCGACAATGAGCAGTTCTTC
CASSQEARTTDNEQFF
>TRBD1|TRBV20-1|NA|TRBJ2-2
TGCAGTGCTATGGGACAGTTCAACACCGGGGAGCTGTTTTTT
CSAMGQFNTGELFF